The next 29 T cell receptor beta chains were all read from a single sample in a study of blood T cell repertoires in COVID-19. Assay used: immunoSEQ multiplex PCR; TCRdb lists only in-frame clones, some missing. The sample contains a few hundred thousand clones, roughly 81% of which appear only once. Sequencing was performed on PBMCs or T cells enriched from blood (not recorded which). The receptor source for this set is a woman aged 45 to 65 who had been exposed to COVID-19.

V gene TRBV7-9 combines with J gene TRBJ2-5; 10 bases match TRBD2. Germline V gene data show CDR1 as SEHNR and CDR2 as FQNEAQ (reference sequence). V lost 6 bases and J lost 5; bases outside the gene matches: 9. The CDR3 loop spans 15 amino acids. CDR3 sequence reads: CASRPPGLATETQYF. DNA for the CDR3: TGTGCCAGCAGACCTCCGGGACTAGCGACGGAGACCCAGTACTTC.

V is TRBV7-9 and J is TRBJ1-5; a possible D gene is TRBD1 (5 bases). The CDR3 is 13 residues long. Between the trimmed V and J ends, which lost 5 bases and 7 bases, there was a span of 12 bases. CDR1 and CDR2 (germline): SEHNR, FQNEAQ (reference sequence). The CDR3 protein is CASSLNPGQPQHF. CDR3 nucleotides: TGTGCCAGCAGCCTTAACCCAGGGCAGCCCCAGCATTTT. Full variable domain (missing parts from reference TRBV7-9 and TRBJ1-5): DTGVSQNPRHKITKRGQNVTFRCDPISEHNRLYWYRQTLGQGPEFLTYFQNEAQLEKSRLLSDRFSAERPKGSFSTLEIQRTEQGDSAMYLCASSLNPGQPQHFGDGTRLSIL.

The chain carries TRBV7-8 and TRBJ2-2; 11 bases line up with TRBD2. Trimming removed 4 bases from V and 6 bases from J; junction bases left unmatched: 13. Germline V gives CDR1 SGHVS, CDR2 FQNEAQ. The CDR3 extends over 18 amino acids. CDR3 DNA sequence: TGTGCCAGCAGCTCGAGTCTGCCCCTAGCGGGGGGAGCCGGGGAGCTGTTTTTT. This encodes CASSSSLPLAGGAGELFF.

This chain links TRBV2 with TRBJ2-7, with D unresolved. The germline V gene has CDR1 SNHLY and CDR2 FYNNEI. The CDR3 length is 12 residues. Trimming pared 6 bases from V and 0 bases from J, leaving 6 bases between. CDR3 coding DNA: TGTGCCAGCAGGGCAAACTCCTACGAGCAGTACTTC. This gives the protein CASRANSYEQYF.

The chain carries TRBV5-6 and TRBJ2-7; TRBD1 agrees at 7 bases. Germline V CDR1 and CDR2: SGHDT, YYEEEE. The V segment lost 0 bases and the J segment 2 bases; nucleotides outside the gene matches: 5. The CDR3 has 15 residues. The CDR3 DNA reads TGTGCCAGCAGCTTGGCCGGGCAGGGGGCCTACGAGCAGTACTTC. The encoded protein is CASSLAGQGAYEQYF. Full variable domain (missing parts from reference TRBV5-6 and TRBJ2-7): DAGVTQSPTHLIKTRGQQVTLRCSPKSGHDTVSWYQQALGQGPQFIFQYYEEEERQRGNFPDRFSGHQFPNYSSELNVNALLLGDSALYLCASSLAGQGAYEQYFGPGTRLTVT.

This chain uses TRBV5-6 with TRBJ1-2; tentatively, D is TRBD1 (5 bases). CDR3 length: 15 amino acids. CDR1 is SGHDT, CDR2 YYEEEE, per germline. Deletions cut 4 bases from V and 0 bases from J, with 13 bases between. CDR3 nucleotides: TGTGCCAGCAGCCCCACTGGGGCAGCTAACTATGGCTACACCTTC. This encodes CASSPTGAANYGYTF.

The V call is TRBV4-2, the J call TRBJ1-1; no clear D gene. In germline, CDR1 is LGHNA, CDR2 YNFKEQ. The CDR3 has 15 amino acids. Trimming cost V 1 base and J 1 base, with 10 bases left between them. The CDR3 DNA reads TGTGCCAGCAGCCAAGGCCTCGGAGGGAACACTGAAGCTTTCTTT. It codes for CASSQGLGGNTEAFF.

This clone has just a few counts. CDR3 amino acids: CASSRLEGNEQFF. DNA of the CDR3: TGCGCCAGCAGCCGACTGGAGGGCAATGAGCAGTTCTTC. J is TRBJ2-1 and V is TRBV4-3, with a tentative D call TRBD2 (6 bases). The CDR3 covers 13 residues. Germline loops: CDR1 LGHNA, CDR2 YSLEER. The germline V and J ends were trimmed by 4 bases and 6 bases, with 10 bases remaining between them.

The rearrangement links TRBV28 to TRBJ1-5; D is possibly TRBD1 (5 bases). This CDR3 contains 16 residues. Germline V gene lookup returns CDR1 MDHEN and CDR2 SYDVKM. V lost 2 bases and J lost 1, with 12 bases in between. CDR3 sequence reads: CASSLVKGLSNQPQHF. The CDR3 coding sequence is TGTGCCAGCAGTTTAGTGAAGGGGTTGAGCAATCAGCCCCAGCATTTT.

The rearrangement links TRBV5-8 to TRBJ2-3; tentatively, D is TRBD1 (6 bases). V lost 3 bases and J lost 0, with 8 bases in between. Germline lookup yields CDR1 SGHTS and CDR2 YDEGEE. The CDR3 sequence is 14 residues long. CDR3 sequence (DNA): TGTGCCAGCAGCTCAGGGGTTAGCACAGATACGCAGTATTTT. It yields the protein CASSSGVSTDTQYF.

The CDR3 here is CASSLSSEKLFF. The CDR3 nucleotides read TGCGCCAGCAGCCTTTCGTCCGAAAAACTGTTTTTT. J is TRBJ1-4 and V is TRBV5-1; D is uncertain. The CDR3 has 12 residues. CDR1 and CDR2 (germline): SGHRS, YFSETQ. Trimming removed 4 bases from V and 8 bases from J, with 9 bases in between. Full variable domain (missing parts from reference TRBV5-1 and TRBJ1-4): KAGVTQTPRYLIKTRGQQVTLSCSPISGHRSVSWYQQTPGQGLQFLFEYFSETQRNKGNFPGRFSGRQFSNSRSEMNVSTLELGDSALYLCASSLSSEKLFFGSGTQLSVL.

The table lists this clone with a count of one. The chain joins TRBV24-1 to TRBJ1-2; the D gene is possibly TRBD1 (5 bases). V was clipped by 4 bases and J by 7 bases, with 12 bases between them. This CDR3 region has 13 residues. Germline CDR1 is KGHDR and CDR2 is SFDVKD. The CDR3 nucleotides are TGTGCCACCAGTGAGCCCGGACAAGGTGGCTACACCTTC. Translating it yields CATSEPGQGGYTF.

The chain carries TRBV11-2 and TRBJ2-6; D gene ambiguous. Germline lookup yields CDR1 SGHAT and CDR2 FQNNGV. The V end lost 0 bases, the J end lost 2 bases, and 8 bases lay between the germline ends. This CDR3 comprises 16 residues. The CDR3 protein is CASSLERSAGANVLTF. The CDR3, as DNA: TGTGCCAGCAGCTTAGAACGCAGCGCTGGGGCCAACGTCCTGACTTTC.

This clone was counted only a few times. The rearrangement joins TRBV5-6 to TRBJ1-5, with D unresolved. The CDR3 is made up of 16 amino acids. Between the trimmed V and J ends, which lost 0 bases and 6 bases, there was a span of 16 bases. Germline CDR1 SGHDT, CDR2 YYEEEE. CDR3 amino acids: CASSLGAAGLPQPQHF. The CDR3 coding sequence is TGTGCCAGCAGCTTGGGGGCGGCAGGACTCCCTCAGCCCCAGCATTTT.

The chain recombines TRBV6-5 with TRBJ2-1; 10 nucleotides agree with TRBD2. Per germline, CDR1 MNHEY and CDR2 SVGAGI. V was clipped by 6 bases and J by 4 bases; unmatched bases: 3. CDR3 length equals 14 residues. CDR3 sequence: CASSSGGAYNEQFF. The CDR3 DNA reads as TGTGCCAGCAGCAGCGGGGGGGCTTACAATGAGCAGTTCTTC.

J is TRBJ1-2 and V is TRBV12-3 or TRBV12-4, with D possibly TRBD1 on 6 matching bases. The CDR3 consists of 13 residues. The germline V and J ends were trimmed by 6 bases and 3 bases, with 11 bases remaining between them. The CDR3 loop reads CASSPQGYYGYTF. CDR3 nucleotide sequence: TGTGCCAGCAGCCCCCAGGGGTACTATGGCTACACCTTC.

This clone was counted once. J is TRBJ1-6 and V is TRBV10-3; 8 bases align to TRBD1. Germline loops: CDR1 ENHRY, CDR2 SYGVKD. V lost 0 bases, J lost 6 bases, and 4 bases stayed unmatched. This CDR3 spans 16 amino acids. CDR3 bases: TGTGCCATCAGTGAGTCGGGACAGGCCCGTAATTCACCCCTCCACTTT. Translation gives CAISESGQARNSPLHF.

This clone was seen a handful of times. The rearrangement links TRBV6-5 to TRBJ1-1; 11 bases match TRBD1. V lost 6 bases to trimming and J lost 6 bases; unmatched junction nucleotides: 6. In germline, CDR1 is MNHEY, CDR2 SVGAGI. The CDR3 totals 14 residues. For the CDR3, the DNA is TGTGCCAGCAGGGACAGGGGGCGTTCAGCTGAAGCTTTCTTT. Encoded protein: CASRDRGRSAEAFF.

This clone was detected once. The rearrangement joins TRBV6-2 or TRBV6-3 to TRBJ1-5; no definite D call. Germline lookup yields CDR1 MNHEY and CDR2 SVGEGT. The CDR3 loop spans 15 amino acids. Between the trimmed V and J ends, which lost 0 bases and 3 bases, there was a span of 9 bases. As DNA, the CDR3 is TGTGCCAGCAGTTACTCAAGTGCTACCAATCAGCCCCAGCATTTT. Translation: CASSYSSATNQPQHF.

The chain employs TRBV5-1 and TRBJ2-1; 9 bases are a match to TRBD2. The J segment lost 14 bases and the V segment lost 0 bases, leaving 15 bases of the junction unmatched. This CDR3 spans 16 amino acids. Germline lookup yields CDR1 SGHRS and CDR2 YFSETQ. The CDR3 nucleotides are TGCGCCAGCAGCTTGGATGGTAGCGGGGGCTATCAGGTGAAGTTCTTC. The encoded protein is CASSLDGSGGYQVKFF.

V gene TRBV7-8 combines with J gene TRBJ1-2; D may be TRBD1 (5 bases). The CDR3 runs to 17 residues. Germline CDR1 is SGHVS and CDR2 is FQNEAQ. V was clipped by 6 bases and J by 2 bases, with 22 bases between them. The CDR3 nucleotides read TGTGCCAGCAGTCCGCCCCGAGGTGGAGGGACCAACTATGGCTACACCTTC. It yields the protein CASSPPRGGGTNYGYTF.

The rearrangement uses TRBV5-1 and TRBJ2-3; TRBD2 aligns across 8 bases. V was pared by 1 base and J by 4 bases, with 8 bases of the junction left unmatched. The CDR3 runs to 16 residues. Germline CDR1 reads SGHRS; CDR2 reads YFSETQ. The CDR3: CASSLMGAGGPDTQYF. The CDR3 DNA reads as TGCGCCAGCAGCTTGATGGGGGCGGGGGGCCCAGATACGCAGTATTTT.

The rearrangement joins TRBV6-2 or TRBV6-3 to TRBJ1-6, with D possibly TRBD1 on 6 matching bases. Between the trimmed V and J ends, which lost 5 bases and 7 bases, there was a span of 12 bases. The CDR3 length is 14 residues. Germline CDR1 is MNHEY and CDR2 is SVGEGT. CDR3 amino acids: CASSRDTANSPLHF. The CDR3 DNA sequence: TGTGCCAGCAGTAGGGACACCGCAAATTCACCCCTCCACTTT.

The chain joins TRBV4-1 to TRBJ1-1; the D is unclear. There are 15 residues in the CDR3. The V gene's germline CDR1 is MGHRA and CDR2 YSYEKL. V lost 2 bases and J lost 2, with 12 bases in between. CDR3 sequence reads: CASSQFWLINTEAFF. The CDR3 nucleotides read TGCGCCAGCAGCCAATTTTGGCTGATAAACACTGAAGCTTTCTTT.

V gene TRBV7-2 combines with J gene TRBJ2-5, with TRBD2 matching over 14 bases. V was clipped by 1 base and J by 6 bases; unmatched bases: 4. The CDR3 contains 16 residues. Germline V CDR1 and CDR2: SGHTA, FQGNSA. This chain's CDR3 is CASSLETSGGAQTQYF. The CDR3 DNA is TGTGCCAGCAGCTTAGAGACTAGCGGGGGGGCCCAGACCCAGTACTTC.

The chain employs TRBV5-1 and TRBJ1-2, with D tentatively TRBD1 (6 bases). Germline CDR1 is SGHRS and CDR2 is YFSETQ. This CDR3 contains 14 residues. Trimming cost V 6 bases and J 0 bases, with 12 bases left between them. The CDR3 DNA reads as TGCGCCAGCACCGGGGGGCCCGCTAACTATGGCTACACCTTC. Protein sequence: CASTGGPANYGYTF.

The CDR3 DNA sequence: TGTGCCCCCCAAAGGTCCGGGGAGAGCAATCAGCCCCAGCATTTT. This codes for CAPQRSGESNQPQHF. J is TRBJ1-5 and V is TRBV10-3, with D hard to call. The CDR3 runs to 15 residues. The germline CDR1 and CDR2 sequences are ENHRY and SYGVKD. V was trimmed by 11 bases and J by 1 base, leaving 18 bases between them.

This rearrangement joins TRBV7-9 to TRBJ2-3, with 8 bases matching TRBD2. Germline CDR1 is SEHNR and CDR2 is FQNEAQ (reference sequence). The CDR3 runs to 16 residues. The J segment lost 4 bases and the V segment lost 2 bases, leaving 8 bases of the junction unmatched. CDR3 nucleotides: TGTGCCAGCAGCTTAAGGGGACTAGGGTCCCCAGATACGCAGTATTTT. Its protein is CASSLRGLGSPDTQYF.

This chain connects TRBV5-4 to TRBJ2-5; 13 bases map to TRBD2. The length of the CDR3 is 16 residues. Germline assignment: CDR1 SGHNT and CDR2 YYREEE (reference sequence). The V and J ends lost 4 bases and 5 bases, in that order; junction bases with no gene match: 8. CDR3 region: CASSPGGTSGAETQYF. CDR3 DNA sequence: TGTGCCAGCAGCCCGGGTGGGACTAGCGGGGCGGAGACCCAGTACTTC. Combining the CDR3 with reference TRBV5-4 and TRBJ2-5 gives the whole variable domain ETGVTQSPTHLIKTRGQQVTLRCSSQSGHNTVSWYQQALGQGPQFIFQYYREEENGRGNFPPRFSGLQFPNYSSELNVNALELDDSALYLCASSPGGTSGAETQYFGPGTRLLVL.